This T cell receptor beta chain is drawn from a study of blood T cells in healthy people across ages. Study observations and caveats: No conclusive comparison of naive versus antigen-experienced cells was possible with unsorted PBMCs. Whereas aged donors had fewer naive CD4+ cells, long-lived donors had more of them and higher diversity.

Note on this clonotype: What it binds is unknown.

Primers used in a second PCR of about 7 to 12 cycles were a sample-barcoded 5' primer and a J-beta primer mix. TCRdb processed the 5' RACE reads anew with MiXCR; each CDR3 protein has one entry. This sample has 1.5 million to 2 million distinct CDR3 sequences; 28% occur once, and the top ten carry 7.7%. Every participating donor contributed 8 to 10 milliliters of peripheral blood through a draw. Isolating PBMCs gave at least 6.5 million of these cells per sample. This receptor was obtained from a woman under 40 in good health. Sequencing used blood.

The CDR3: CASRTSLGELFF. CDR3 DNA: TGTGCCAGCAGGACTAGCCTCGGGGAGCTGTTTTTT. The chain combines TRBV28 with TRBJ2-2; TRBD2 agrees at 7 bases. The CDR3 sequence is 12 residues long. V shed 6 bases and J 7 bases; nucleotides not matched to a gene: 2. CDR1 is MDHEN, CDR2 SYDVKM, per germline.